The clone carrying this TCR beta chain came up a few times. As yet, its antigen is unknown. Germline V gene lookup returns CDR1 SGHTA and CDR2 FQGNSA. Trimming took off 1 base at V and 2 bases at J, with 12 bases between the two ends. The CDR3 totals 15 residues. The data originate from a study of tumor-infiltrating lymphocytes in localized non-small cell lung cancer. Looking at the study overall: Tumor tissue and non-adjacent uninvolved lung came from each patient.

Study-wide points: IM1 and IM2 tumors showed no difference in T-cell fraction. Each assay used a separate piece of the same tissue. Tumors had more T cell infiltration than uninvolved lung, per TCRbeta sequencing and CD3 counts.

TCRdb's copy holds only in-frame clones and misses some; the assay was immunoSEQ multiplex PCR. The sample contains about 11,000 clones, around 57% of which appear only once. This clonotype was obtained from a human donor with non-small cell lung cancer. The rearrangement joins TRBV7-2 to TRBJ2-7, with D unclear. The sequencing input was lung tumor tissue. The CDR3 spells CASSLDYITTYEQYF. CDR3 nucleotide sequence: TGTGCCAGCAGCTTAGACTATATTACTACCTACGAGCAGTACTTC. Full variable domain (missing parts from reference TRBV7-2 and TRBJ2-7): GAGVSQSPSNKVTEKGKDVELRCDPISGHTALYWYRQSLGQGLEFLIYFQGNSAPDKSGLPSDRFSAERTGGSVSTLTIQRTQQEDSAVYLCASSLDYITTYEQYFGPGTRLTVT.